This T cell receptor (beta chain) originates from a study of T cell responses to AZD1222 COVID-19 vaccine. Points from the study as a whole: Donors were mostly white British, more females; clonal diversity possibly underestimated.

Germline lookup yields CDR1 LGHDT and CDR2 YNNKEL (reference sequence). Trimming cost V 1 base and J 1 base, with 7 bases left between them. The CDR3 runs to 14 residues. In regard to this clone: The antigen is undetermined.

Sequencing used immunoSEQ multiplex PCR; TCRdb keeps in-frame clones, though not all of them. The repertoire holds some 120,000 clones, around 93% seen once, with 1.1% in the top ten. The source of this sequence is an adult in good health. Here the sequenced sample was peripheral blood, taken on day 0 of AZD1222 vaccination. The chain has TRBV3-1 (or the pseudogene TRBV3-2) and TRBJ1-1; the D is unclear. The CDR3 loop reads CASSQAARNTEAFF. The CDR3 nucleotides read TGTGCCAGCAGCCAAGCGGCCCGGAACACTGAAGCTTTCTTT.